The TCR beta chain described here comes from a study of blood T cell repertoires in COVID-19. The V and J ends lost 2 bases and 2 bases respectively, with 12 bases between them. The CDR3 is 16 residues long. CDR1 and CDR2 from the germline V gene are PRHDT and FYEKMQ (reference sequence). Categorization into cohorts depended on clinical history that participants reported. Study processing details: The assay estimated nucleated cells by amplifying reference gene primers. The table came from immunoSEQ multiplex PCR; TCRdb's copy has only in-frame clones and leaves some out. Clone size and the V and J calls come from that table; the DNA yielded D and trimming. There are approximately 210,000 clones in the sample; 80% occur only once, and around 4.5% lies in the top ten.

Specimen: PBMCs or T cells enriched from blood (not recorded which). The TCR sequence derives from a man aged 25 to 40 with acute COVID-19. The chain has TRBV13 and TRBJ2-2; D ambiguous. CDR3 nucleotide sequence: TGTGCCAGCAGCTTATATGGGCAGGCTAACACCGGGGAGCTGTTTTTT. Its translation is CASSLYGQANTGELFF.